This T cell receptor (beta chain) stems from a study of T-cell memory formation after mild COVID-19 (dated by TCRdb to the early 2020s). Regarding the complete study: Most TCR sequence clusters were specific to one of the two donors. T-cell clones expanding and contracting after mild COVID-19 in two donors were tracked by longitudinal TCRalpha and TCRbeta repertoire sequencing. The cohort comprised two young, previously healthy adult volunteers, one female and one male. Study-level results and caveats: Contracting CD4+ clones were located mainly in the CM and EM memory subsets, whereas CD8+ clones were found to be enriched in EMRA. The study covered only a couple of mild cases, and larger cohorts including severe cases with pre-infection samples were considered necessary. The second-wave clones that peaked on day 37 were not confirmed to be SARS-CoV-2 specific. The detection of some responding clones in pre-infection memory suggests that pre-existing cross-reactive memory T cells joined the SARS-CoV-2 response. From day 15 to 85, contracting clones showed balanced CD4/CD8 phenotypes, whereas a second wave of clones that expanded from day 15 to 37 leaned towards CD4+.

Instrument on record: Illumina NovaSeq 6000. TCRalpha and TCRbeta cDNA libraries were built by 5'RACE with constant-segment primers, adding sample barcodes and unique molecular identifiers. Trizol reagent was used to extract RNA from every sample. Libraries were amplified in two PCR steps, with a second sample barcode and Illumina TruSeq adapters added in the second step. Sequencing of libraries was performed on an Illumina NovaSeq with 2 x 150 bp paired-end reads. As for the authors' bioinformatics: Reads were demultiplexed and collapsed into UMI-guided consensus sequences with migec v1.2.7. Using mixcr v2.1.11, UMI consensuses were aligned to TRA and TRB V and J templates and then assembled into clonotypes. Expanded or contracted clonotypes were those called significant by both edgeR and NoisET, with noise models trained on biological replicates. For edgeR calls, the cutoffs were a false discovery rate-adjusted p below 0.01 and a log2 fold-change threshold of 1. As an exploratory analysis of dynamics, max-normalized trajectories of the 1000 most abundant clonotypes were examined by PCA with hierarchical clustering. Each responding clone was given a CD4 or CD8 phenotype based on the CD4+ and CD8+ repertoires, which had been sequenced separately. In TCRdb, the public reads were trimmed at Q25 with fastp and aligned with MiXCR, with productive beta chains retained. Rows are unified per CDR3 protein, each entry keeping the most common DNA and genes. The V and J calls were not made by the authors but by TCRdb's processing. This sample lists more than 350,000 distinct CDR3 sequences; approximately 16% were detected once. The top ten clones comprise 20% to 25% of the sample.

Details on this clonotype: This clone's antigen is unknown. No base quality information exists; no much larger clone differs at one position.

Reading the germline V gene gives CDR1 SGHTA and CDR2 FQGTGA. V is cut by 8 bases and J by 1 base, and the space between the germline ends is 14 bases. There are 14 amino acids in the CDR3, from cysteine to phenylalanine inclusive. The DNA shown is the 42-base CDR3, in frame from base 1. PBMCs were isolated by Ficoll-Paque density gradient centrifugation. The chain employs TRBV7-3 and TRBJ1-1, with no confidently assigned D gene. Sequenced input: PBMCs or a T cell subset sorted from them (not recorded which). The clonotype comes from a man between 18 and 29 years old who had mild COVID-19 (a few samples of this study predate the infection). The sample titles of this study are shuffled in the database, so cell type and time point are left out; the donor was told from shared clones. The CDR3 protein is CASARTSENTEAFF. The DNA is TGTGCCAGCGCTCGAACTTCAGAGAACACTGAAGCTTTCTTT.